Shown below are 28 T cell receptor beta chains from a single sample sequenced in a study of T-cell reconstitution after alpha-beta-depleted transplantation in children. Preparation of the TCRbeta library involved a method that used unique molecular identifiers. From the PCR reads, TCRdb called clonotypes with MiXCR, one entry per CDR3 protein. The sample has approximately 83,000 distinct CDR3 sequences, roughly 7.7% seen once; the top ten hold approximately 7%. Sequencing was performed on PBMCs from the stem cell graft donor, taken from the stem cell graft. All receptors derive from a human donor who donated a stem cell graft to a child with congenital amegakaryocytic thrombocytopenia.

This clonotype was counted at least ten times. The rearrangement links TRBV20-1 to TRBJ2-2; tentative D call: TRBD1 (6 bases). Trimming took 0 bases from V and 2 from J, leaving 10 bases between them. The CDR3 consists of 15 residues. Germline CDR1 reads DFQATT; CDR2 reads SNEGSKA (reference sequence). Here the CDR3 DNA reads TGCAGTGCTAGAGATTACAGGGCCAACACCGGGGAGCTGTTTTTT. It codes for CSARDYRANTGELFF.

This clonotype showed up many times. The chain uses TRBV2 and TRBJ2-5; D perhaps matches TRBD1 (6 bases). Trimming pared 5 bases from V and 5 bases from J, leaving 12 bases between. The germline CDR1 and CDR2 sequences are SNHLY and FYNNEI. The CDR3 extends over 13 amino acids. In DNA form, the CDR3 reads TGTGCCAGCAGTTACAGGGTTCGGGAGACCCAGTACTTC. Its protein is CASSYRVRETQYF.

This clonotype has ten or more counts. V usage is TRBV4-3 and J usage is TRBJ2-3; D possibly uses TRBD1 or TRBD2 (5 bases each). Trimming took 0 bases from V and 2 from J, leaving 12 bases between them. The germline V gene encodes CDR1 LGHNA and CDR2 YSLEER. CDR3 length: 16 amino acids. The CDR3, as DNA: TGCGCCAGCAGCCAAGAAGGCGAGGGGTCCACAGATACGCAGTATTTT. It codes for CASSQEGEGSTDTQYF.

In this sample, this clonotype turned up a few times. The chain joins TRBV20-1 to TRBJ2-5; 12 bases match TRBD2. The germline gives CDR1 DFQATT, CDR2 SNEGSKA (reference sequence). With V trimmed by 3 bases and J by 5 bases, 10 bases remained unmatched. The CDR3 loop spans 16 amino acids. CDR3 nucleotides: TGCAGTGCTAGGAGGGCTAGCGGGAGGGCCGATGAGACCCAGTACTTC. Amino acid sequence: CSARRASGRADETQYF.

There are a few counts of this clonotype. The CDR3 sequence is CASIWGLTVGEQFF. The CDR3 DNA sequence: TGTGCCAGCATTTGGGGACTCACCGTGGGTGAGCAGTTCTTC. V is TRBV2 and J is TRBJ2-1, with D perhaps TRBD2 (6 bases). Trimming pared 7 bases from V and 9 bases from J, leaving 19 bases between. CDR1 is SNHLY, CDR2 FYNNEI, per germline. CDR3 size: 14 residues.

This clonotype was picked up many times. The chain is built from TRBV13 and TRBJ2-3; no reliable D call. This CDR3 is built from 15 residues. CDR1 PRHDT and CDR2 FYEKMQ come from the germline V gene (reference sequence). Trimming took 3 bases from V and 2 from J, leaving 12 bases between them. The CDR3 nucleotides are TGTGCCAGCAGCTTCCGTGGGATAAACACAGATACGCAGTATTTT. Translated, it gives CASSFRGINTDTQYF.

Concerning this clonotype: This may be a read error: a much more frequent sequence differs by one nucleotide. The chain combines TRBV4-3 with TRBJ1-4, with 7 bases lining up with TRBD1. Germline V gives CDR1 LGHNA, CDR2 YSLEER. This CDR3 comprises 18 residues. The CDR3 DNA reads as TGCGCCAGCAGCCAAGATCGGAAGACAGGGCTCCTTAATGAAAGACTGTTTTTT. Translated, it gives CASSQDRKTGLLNERLFF.

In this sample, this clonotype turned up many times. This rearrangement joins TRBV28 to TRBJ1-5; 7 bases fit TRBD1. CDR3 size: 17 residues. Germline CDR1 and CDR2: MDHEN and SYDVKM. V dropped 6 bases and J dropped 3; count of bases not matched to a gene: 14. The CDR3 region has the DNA TGTGCCAGCAGAACAGGGGAAGGGAGTTATAACAATCAGCCCCAGCATTTT. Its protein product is CASRTGEGSYNNQPQHF.

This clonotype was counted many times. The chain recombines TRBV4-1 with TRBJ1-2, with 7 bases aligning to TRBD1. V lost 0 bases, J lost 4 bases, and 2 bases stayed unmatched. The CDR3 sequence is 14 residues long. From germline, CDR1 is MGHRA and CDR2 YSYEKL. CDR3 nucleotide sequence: TGCGCCAGCAGCCAAGAACCAGGGGGCTATGGCTACACCTTC. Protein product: CASSQEPGGYGYTF.

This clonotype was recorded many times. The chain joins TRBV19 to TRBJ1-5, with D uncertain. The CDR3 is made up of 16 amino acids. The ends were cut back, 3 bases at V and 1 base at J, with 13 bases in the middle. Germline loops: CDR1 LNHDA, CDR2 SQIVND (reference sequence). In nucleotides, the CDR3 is TGTGCCAGTAGTATTACCAGCCCAAACAGCAATCAGCCCCAGCATTTT. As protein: CASSITSPNSNQPQHF.

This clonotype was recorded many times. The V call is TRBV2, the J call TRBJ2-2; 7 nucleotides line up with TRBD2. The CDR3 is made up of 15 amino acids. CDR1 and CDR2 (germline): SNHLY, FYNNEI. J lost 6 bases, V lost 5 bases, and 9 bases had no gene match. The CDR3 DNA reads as TGTGCCAGCAGTCTCCACGGGAGGAGGGCCGGGGAGCTGTTTTTT. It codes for CASSLHGRRAGELFF.

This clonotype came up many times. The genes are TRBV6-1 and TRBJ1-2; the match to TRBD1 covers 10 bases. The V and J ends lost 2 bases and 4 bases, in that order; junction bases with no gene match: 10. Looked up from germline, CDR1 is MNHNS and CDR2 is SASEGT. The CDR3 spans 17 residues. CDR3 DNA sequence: TGTGCCAGCAGTGAAAATGAGGGACAGGGGTTCGGCTATGGCTACACCTTC. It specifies CASSENEGQGFGYGYTF.

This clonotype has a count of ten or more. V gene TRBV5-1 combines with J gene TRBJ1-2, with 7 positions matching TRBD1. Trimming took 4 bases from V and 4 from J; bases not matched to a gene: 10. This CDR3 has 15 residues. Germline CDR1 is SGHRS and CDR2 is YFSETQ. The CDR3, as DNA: TGCGCCAGCAGCAAGGAAGGACAGGCGACCTATGGCTACACCTTC. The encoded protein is CASSKEGQATYGYTF.

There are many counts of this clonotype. Here the CDR3 DNA reads TGTGCCAGCAGTTCTACTAATGAAAAACTGTTTTTT. Protein sequence: CASSSTNEKLFF. The J gene is TRBJ1-4, the V gene TRBV28; D call uncertain. The CDR3 runs 12 residues. Germline V gene data show CDR1 as MDHEN and CDR2 as SYDVKM. The V end lost 4 bases, the J end lost 2 bases, and 2 bases lay between the germline ends.

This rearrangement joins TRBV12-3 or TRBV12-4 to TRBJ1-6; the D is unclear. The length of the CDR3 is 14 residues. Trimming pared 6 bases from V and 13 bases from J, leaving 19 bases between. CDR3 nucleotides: TGTGCCAGCAGCCGGCCGGGATATAATTACCCCCTCCACTTT. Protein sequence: CASSRPGYNYPLHF.

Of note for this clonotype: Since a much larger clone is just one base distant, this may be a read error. The CDR3 spells CASSLAGTVNIRYF. DNA for the CDR3: TGCGCCAGCAGCTTGGCGGGGACAGTAAACATTCGGTACTTC. This chain links TRBV5-1 with TRBJ2-4, with TRBD1 matching 7 bases. The germline CDR1 and CDR2 sequences are SGHRS and YFSETQ. This CDR3 region has 14 residues.

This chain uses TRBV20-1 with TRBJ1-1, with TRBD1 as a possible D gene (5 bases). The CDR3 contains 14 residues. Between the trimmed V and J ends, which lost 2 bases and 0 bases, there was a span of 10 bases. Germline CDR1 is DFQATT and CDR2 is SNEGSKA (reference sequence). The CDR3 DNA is TGCAGTGCTAGATGGGGCACATTGAACACTGAAGCTTTCTTT. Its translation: CSARWGTLNTEAFF.

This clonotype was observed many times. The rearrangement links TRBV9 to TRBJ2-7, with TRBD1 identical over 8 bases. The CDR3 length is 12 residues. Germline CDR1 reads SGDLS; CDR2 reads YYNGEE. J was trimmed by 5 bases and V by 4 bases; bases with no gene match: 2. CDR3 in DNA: TGTGCCAGCAGCCCAGGGGGCGACGAGCAGTACTTC. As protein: CASSPGGDEQYF.

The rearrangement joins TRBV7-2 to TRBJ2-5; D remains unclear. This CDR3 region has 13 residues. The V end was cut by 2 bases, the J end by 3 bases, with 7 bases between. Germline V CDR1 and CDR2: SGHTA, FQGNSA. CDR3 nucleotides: TGTGCCAGCAGCTTAACTCGGGAAGAGACCCAGTACTTC. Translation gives CASSLTREETQYF.

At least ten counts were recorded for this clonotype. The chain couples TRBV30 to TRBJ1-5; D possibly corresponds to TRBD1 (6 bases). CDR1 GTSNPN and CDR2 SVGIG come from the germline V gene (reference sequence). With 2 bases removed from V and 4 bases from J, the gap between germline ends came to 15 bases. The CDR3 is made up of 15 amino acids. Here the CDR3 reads CAWSPTSQGNQPQHF. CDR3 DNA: TGTGCCTGGAGTCCAACCTCACAGGGTAATCAGCCCCAGCATTTT.

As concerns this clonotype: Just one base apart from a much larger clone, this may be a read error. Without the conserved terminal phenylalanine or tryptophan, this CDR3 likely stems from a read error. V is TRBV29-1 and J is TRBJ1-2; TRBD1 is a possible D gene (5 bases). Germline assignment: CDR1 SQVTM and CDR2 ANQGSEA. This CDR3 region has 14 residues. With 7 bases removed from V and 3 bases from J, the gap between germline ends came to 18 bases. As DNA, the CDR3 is TGCAGCGCCGATTTCCTAGCAGGGCACTATGGCTACACCATC. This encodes CSADFLAGHYGYTI.

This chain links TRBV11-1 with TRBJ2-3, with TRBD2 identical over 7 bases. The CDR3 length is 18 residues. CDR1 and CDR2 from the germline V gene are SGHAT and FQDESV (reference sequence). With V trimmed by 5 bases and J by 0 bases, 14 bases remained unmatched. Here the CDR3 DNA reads TGTGCCAGCAGCGGGACTCGCGGGGGACCTACTAGCACAGATACGCAGTATTTT. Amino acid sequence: CASSGTRGGPTSTDTQYF.

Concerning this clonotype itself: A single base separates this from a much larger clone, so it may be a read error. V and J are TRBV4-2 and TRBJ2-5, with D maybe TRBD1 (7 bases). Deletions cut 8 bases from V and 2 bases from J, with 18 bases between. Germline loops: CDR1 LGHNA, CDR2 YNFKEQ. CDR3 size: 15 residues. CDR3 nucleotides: TGTGCCAGCGGCCCAGGGGGGAGTGGTCAAGAGACCCAGTACTTC. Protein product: CASGPGGSGQETQYF.

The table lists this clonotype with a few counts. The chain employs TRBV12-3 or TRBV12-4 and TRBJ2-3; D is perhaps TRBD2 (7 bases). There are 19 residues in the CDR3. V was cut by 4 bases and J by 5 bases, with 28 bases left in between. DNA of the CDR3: TGTGCCAGCAGTTCGCCCTTTCGGGGGCGGGGGTCCCAGCGAGATACGCAGTATTTT. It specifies CASSSPFRGRGSQRDTQYF.

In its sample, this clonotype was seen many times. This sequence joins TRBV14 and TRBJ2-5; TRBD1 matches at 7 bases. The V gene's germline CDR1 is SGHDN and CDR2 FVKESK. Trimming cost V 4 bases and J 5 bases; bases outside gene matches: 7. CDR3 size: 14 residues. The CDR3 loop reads CASSRQGHTETQYF. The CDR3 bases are TGTGCCAGCAGCCGACAGGGACATACGGAGACCCAGTACTTC. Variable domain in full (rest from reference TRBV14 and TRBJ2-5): EAGVTQFPSHSVIEKGQTVTLRCDPISGHDNLYWYRRVMGKEIKFLLHFVKESKQDESGMPNNRFLAERTGGTYSTLKVQPAELEDSGVYFCASSRQGHTETQYFGPGTRLLVL.

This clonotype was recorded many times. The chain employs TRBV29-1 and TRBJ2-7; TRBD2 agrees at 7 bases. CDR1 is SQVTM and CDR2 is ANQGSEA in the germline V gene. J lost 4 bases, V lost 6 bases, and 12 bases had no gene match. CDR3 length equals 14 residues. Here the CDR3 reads CSVLRAPGGYEQYF. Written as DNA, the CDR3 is TGCAGCGTCCTTAGGGCCCCCGGGGGGTACGAGCAGTACTTC.

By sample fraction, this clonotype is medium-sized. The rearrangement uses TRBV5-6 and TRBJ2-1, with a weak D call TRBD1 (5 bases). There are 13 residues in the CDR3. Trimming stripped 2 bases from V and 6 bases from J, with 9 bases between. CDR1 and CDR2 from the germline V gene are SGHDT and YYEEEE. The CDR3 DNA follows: TGTGCCAGCAGCTTCGACAGCCCCAATGAGCAGTTCTTC. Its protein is CASSFDSPNEQFF.

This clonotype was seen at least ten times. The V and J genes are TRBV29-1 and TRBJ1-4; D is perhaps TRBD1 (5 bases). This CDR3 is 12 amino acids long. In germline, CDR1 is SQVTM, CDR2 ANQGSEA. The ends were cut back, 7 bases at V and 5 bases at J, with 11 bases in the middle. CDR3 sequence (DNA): TGCAGCGCGGGACTCCTGAATGAAAAACTGTTTTTT. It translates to CSAGLLNEKLFF. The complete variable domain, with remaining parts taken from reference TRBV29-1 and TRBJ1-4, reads SAVISQKPSRDICQRGTSLTIQCQVDSQVTMMFWYRQQPGQSLTLIATANQGSEATYESGFVIDKFPISRPNLTFSTLTVSNMSPEDSSIYLCSAGLLNEKLFFGSGTQLSVL.